Listed below are T cell receptor beta chains from one sample, sequenced in a study of shared clonotypes between healthy human individuals. The assay was immunoSEQ multiplex PCR, and TCRdb's table has in-frame clones only and misses some. Of millions of clones listed, around 96% are singletons. The sequencing sample was made of naive CD8+ T cells sorted from blood. The receptors come from a man in his late teens or twenties in good health. Each CDR3 is given with its conserved first and last residue. D genes are given only for firm matches. Part of the rows lack a size; the others show once, few, many or a class for expanded clones.

d_call	clone_size	v_call	j_call	cdr3_aa	cdr3_nt
.	.	TRBV7-4	TRBJ1-5	CASSLVKVGHQPQHF	TGTGCCAGCAGCTTAGTTAAGGTGGGCCATCAGCCCCAGCATTTT
.	.	TRBV7-6	TRBJ1-2	CASSLAHPGSDYGYTF	TGTGCCAGCAGCTTAGCCCACCCCGGGAGTGACTACGGCTACACCTTC
TRBD1	.	TRBV27	TRBJ1-2	CASRDRGPPYGYTF	TGTGCCAGCCGGGACAGGGGGCCTCCTTATGGCTACACCTTC
.	.	TRBV9	TRBJ2-7	CASSVGHSYEQYF	TGTGCCAGCAGCGTCGGCCACTCCTACGAGCAGTACTTC
.	once	TRBV4-1	TRBJ2-5	CASSILPQDQETQYF	TGCGCCAGCAGCATTCTCCCCCAAGACCAAGAGACCCAGTACTTC
.	.	TRBV4-1	TRBJ2-3	CASSQGVGADTQYF	TGCGCCAGCAGCCAAGGGGTAGGGGCAGATACGCAGTATTTT
.	.	TRBV2	TRBJ2-5	CASRGRGGSVQETQYF	TGTGCCAGCAGGGGGAGAGGGGGGTCCGTCCAAGAGACCCAGTACTTC
.	.	TRBV20-1	TRBJ2-7	CSARTAYEQYF	TGCAGTGCTCGGACTGCCTACGAGCAGTACTTC
.	.	TRBV4-1	TRBJ2-7	CASSQETRYYEQYF	TGCGCCAGCAGCCAAGAAACGAGGTACTACGAGCAGTACTTC
.	.	TRBV4-3	TRBJ2-7	CASSQDLPREQYF	TGCGCCAGCAGCCAAGACCTACCTCGGGAGCAGTACTTC
TRBD1	.	TRBV4-1	TRBJ2-7	CASSQVTGVGHEQYF	TGCGCCAGCAGCCAGGTGACAGGGGTCGGTCACGAGCAGTACTTC
TRBD1	.	TRBV19	TRBJ2-1	CASSQGVPNEQFF	TGTGCCAGTAGCCAGGGGGTTCCGAATGAGCAGTTCTTC
TRBD1	.	TRBV7-9	TRBJ1-1	CASSSGQGNTEAFF	TGTGCCAGCAGCTCCGGACAGGGTAACACTGAAGCTTTCTTT
TRBD2	.	TRBV6-5	TRBJ2-3	CASSFLRGTTDTQYF	TGTGCCAGCAGTTTCTTGCGGGGGACCACAGATACGCAGTATTTT
TRBD1	.	TRBV4-1	TRBJ1-5	CASSQASGTGFQPQHF	TGCGCCAGCAGCCAAGCGTCCGGGACAGGGTTTCAGCCCCAGCATTTT
TRBD2	.	TRBV9	TRBJ2-1	CASSSGLAEYNEQFF	TGTGCCAGCAGCTCGGGACTAGCGGAGTACAATGAGCAGTTCTTC
TRBD1	.	TRBV6-6	TRBJ1-1	CATRQGNTEAFF	TGTGCCACCCGACAGGGGAACACTGAAGCTTTCTTT
.	.	TRBV29-1	TRBJ1-4	CSGLLVFATNEKLFF	TGCAGCGGTCTACTTGTTTTTGCAACTAATGAAAAACTGTTTTTT
.	.	TRBV9	TRBJ2-1	CASSVEGLAYNEQFF	TGTGCCAGCAGCGTAGAAGGACTTGCCTACAATGAGCAGTTCTTC
.	.	TRBV19	TRBJ2-1	CASSGAYNEQFF	TGTGCCAGTAGCGGCGCTTACAATGAGCAGTTCTTC
.	.	TRBV10-3	TRBJ1-1	CATILDLNTEAFF	TGTGCCACCATTCTCGACTTGAACACTGAAGCTTTCTTT
TRBD1	.	TRBV19	TRBJ2-2	CASSIALTGYPTGELFF	TGTGCCAGTAGTATAGCCCTGACAGGGTACCCCACCGGGGAGCTGTTTTTT
.	once	TRBV27	TRBJ2-1	CASSLSRGAIQEQFF	TGTGCCAGCAGTTTATCTCGGGGGGCGATACAGGAGCAGTTCTTC
.	.	TRBV5-4	TRBJ2-6	CASRVEGANVLTF	TGTGCCAGCAGGGTCGAGGGGGCCAACGTCCTGACTTTC
.	.	TRBV9	TRBJ2-5	CASSGDWNQETQYF	TGTGCCAGCAGCGGAGACTGGAACCAAGAGACCCAGTACTTC
TRBD2	.	TRBV4-1	TRBJ2-7	CASSQAQAGGQYEQYF	TGCGCCAGCAGCCAGGCCCAAGCGGGGGGGCAGTACGAGCAGTACTTC
.	.	TRBV10-3	TRBJ2-5	CAISESLATQETQYF	TGTGCCATCAGTGAGTCGTTGGCGACCCAAGAGACCCAGTACTTC
TRBD2	.	TRBV7-9	TRBJ2-5	CASSLAGEQETQYF	TGTGCCAGCAGTCTTGCGGGGGAACAAGAGACCCAGTACTTC
.	.	TRBV7-9	TRBJ2-7	CASSSGITDAEQYF	TGTGCCAGCAGCTCTGGGATTACGGATGCCGAGCAGTACTTC
.	.	TRBV5-1	TRBJ2-7	CASSLDGGWEQYF	TGCGCCAGCAGCTTGGATGGCGGGTGGGAGCAGTACTTC
.	.	TRBV6-1	TRBJ2-4	CASRRRQEENIQYF	TGTGCCAGCCGCAGGAGACAGGAAGAAAACATTCAGTACTTC
TRBD2	.	TRBV9	TRBJ2-3	CASNIAGAADTQYF	TGTGCCAGCAACATAGCGGGAGCGGCAGATACGCAGTATTTT
TRBD2	.	TRBV7-2	TRBJ2-1	CASSTVLLAGPYNEQFF	TGTGCCAGCAGCACCGTTCTACTAGCGGGACCCTACAATGAGCAGTTCTTC
TRBD2	.	TRBV13	TRBJ2-6	CASSLRLALSGANVLTF	TGTGCCAGCAGCTTACGACTAGCCCTCTCTGGGGCCAACGTCCTGACTTTC
.	.	TRBV4-3	TRBJ2-2	CASSQVENTGELFF	TGCGCCAGCAGCCAAGTAGAGAACACCGGGGAGCTGTTTTTT
.	.	TRBV10-1	TRBJ1-1	CASSAQGAATEAFF	TGCGCCAGCAGCGCACAGGGCGCAGCCACTGAAGCTTTCTTT
.	.	TRBV19	TRBJ2-1	CASTPGRAYYNEQFF	TGTGCCAGTACTCCCGGCCGGGCGTACTACAATGAGCAGTTCTTC
.	.	TRBV28	TRBJ1-2	CASSFPHLYYGYTF	TGTGCCAGCAGTTTCCCCCACCTCTACTATGGCTACACCTTC
.	.	TRBV6-6	TRBJ2-7	CASMGLTYEQYF	TGTGCCAGCATGGGCCTAACCTACGAGCAGTACTTC
TRBD1	.	TRBV5-1	TRBJ2-7	CASSLARTGGVSYEQYF	TGCGCCAGCAGCTTGGCCAGAACAGGGGGAGTCTCCTACGAGCAGTACTTC
TRBD1	.	TRBV7-3	TRBJ2-1	CASSWGQGAVDEQFF	TGTGCCAGCAGCTGGGGACAGGGGGCTGTAGATGAGCAGTTCTTC
.	.	TRBV13	TRBJ1-3	CASSYRAPGNTIYF	TGTGCCAGCAGCTACCGGGCCCCCGGAAACACCATATATTTT
TRBD1	once	TRBV19	TRBJ1-5	CAAGQGSNQPQHF	TGTGCAGCGGGACAGGGGTCTAATCAGCCCCAGCATTTT
.	.	TRBV5-4	TRBJ2-1	CASSLGGPNEQFF	TGTGCCAGCAGTTTGGGGGGCCCCAATGAGCAGTTCTTC
.	.	TRBV5-4	TRBJ2-7	CASSLGGYEQYF	TGTGCCAGCAGCTTGGGAGGATACGAGCAGTACTTC
.	.	TRBV6-5	TRBJ2-7	CASSYSRSYEQYF	TGTGCCAGCAGTTACTCGAGGAGCTACGAGCAGTACTTC
.	.	TRBV27	TRBJ1-6	CASSLGPGSSYNSPLHF	TGTGCCAGCAGTCTAGGACCGGGGAGCTCCTATAATTCACCCCTCCACTTT
.	.	TRBV5-6	TRBJ2-1	CASSAPDANEQFF	TGTGCCAGCAGCGCGCCGGACGCCAATGAGCAGTTCTTC
.	.	TRBV20-1	TRBJ2-7	CSAPGTPEYF	TGCAGTGCCCCCGGGACTCCGGAGTACTTC
TRBD2	.	TRBV10-1	TRBJ2-5	CASSEYTKREGRETQYF	TGCGCCAGCAGTGAGTATACCAAGCGGGAGGGCCGGGAGACCCAGTACTTC
TRBD2	.	TRBV7-2	TRBJ2-3	CASSFVLAGVETDTQYF	TGTGCCAGCAGCTTCGTCCTAGCGGGAGTGGAGACAGATACGCAGTATTTT
.	.	TRBV4-1	TRBJ2-5	CASSQAQGLETQYF	TGCGCCAGCAGCCAAGCACAGGGCCTGGAGACCCAGTACTTC
.	.	TRBV28	TRBJ2-1	CASSFSGEQFF	TGTGCCAGCAGTTTTTCCGGCGAGCAGTTCTTC